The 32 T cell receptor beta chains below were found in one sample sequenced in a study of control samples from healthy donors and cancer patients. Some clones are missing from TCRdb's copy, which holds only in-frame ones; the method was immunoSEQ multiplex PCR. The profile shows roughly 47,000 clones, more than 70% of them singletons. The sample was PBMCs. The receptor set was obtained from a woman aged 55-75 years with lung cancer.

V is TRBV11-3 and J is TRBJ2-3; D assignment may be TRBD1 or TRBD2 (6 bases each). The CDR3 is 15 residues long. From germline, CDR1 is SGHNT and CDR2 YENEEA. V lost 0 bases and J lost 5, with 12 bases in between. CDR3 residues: CASSLDGGREDTQYF. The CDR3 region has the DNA TGTGCCAGCAGCTTAGATGGGGGGCGTGAAGATACGCAGTATTTT.

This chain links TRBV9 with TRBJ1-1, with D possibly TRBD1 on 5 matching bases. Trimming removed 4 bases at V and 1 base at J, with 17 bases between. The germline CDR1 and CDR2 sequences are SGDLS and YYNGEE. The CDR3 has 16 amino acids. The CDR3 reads CASSYPLRDGNTEAFF. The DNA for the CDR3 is TGTGCCAGCAGCTATCCTCTGAGGGACGGGAACACTGAAGCTTTCTTT. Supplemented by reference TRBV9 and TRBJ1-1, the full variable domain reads DSGVTQTPKHLITATGQRVTLRCSPRSGDLSVYWYQQSLDQGLQFLIQYYNGEERAKGNILERFSAQQFPDLHSELNLSSLELGDSALYFCASSYPLRDGNTEAFFGQGTRLTVV.

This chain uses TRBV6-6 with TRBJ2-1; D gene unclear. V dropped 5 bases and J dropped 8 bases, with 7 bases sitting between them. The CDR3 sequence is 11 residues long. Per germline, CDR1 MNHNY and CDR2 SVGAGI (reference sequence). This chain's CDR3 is CASSQLYEQFF. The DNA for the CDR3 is TGTGCCAGCAGTCAGCTTTATGAGCAGTTCTTC.

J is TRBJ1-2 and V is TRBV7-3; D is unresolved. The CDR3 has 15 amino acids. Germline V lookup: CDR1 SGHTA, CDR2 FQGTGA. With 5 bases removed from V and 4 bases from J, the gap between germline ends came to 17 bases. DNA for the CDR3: TGTGCCAGCAGCCCCTCGGTGTCGGACCGCTATGGCTACACCTTC. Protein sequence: CASSPSVSDRYGYTF.

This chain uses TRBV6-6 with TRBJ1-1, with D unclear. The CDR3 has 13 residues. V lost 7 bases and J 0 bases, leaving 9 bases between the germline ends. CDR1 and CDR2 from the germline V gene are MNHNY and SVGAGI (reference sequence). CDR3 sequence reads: CASIRHLNTEAFF. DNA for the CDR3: TGTGCCAGCATTCGACACCTGAACACTGAAGCTTTCTTT.

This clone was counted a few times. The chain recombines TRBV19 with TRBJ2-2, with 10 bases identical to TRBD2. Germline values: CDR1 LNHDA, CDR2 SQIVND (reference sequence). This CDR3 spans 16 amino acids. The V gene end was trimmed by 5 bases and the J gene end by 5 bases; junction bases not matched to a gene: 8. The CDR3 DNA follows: TGTGCCAGTAGTCGTTCTAGCGGGAGTAGTACCGGGGAGCTGTTTTTT. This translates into CASSRSSGSSTGELFF. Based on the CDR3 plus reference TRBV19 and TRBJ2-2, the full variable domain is DGGITQSPKYLFRKEGQNVTLSCEQNLNHDAMYWYRQDPGQGLRLIYYSQIVNDFQKGDIAEGYSVSREKKESFPLTVTSAQKNPTAFYLCASSRSSGSSTGELFFGEGSRLTVL.

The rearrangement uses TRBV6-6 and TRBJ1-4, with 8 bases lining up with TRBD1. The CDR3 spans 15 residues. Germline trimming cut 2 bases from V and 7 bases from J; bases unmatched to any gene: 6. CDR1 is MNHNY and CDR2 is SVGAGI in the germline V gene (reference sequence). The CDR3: CASSYPTGAGEKLFF. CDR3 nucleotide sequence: TGTGCCAGCAGTTACCCGACAGGGGCGGGTGAAAAACTGTTTTTT.

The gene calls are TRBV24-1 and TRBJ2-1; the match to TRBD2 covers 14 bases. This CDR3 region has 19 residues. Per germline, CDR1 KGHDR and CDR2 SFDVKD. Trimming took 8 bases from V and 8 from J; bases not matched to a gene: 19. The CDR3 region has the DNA TGTGCCACCACCTCAACGCCCGGGACTAGCGGGAGTAGGTGGGATGAGCAGTTCTTC. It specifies CATTSTPGTSGSRWDEQFF.

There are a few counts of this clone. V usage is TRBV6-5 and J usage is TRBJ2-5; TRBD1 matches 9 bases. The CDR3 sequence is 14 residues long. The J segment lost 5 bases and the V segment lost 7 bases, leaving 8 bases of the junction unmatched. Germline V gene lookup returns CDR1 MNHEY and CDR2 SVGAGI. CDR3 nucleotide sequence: TGTGCCAGCATGGTGACAGGGGGAGGGGAGACCCAGTACTTC. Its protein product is CASMVTGGGETQYF.

CDR3 nucleotide sequence: TGTGCCAGCAGCCAATTACTAGGAGGTCTGGACAATGAGCAGTTCTTC. Protein sequence: CASSQLLGGLDNEQFF. The chain couples TRBV4-2 to TRBJ2-1; a weak D match, TRBD2 (5 bases). Trimming cost V 2 bases and J 5 bases, with 16 bases left between them. CDR1 LGHNA and CDR2 YNFKEQ come from the germline V gene. The CDR3 extends over 16 amino acids.

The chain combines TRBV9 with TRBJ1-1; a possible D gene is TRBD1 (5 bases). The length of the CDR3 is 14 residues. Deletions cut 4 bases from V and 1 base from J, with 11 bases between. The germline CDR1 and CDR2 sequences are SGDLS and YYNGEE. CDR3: CASSSTGTNTEAFF. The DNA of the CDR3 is TGTGCCAGCAGCTCAACCGGGACGAACACTGAAGCTTTCTTT. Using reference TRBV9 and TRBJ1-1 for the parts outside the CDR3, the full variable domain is DSGVTQTPKHLITATGQRVTLRCSPRSGDLSVYWYQQSLDQGLQFLIQYYNGEERAKGNILERFSAQQFPDLHSELNLSSLELGDSALYFCASSSTGTNTEAFFGQGTRLTVV.

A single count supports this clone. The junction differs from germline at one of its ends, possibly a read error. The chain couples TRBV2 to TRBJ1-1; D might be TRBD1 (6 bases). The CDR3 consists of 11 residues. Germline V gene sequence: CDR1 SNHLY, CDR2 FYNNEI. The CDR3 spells CASEGGRGGWF. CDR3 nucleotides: TGTGCCAGTGAGGGGGGGAGAGGCGGATGGTTT.

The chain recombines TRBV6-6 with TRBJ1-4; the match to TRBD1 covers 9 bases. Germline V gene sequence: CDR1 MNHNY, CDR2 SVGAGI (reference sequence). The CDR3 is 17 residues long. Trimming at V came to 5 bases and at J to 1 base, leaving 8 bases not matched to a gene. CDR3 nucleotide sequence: TGTGCCAGCAGTCAACTACAGGGGGCAAGAACTAATGAAAAACTGTTTTTT. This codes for CASSQLQGARTNEKLFF.

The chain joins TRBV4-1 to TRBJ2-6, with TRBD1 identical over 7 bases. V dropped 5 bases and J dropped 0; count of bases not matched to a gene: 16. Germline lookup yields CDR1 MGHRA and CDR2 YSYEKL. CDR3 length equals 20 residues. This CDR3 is CASSTNLDRPLPSGANVLTF. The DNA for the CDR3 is TGCGCCAGCAGCACAAACTTGGACAGGCCGTTACCCTCTGGGGCCAACGTCCTGACTTTC.

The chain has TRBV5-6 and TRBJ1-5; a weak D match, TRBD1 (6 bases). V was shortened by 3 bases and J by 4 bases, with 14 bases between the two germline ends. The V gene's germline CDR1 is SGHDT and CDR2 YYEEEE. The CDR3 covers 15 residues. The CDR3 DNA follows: TGTGCCAGCAGCTCCTTGGGGGCAGCTAATCAGCCCCAGCATTTT. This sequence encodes CASSSLGAANQPQHF.

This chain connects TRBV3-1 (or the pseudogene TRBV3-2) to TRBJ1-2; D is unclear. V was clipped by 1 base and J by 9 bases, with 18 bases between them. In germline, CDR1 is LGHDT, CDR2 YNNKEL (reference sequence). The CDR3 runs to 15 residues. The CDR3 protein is CASSQVRRLDHRYTF. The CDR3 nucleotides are TGTGCCAGCAGCCAAGTACGGCGGCTCGACCACCGCTACACCTTC.

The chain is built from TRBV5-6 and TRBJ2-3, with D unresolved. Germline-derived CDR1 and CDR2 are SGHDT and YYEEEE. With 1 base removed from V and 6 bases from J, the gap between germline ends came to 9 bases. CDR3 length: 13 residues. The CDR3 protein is CASSLPAEDTQYF. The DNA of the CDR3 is TGTGCCAGCAGCTTGCCTGCGGAGGATACGCAGTATTTT.

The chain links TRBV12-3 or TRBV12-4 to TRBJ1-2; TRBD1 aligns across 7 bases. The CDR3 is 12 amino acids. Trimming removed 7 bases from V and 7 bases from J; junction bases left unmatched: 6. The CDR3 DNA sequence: TGTGCCAGCATTGACAGGGTGGGTGGCTACACCTTC. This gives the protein CASIDRVGGYTF.

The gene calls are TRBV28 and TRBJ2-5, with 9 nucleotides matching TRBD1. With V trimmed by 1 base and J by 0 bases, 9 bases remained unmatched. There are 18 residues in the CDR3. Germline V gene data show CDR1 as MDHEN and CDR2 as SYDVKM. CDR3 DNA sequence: TGTGCCAGCAGTTTATCCTACAGGGGGCGAGGGGACCAAGAGACCCAGTACTTC. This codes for CASSLSYRGRGDQETQYF.

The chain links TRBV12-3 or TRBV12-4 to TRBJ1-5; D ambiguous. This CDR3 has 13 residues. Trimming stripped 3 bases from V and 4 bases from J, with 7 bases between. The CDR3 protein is CASSLGRNQPQHF. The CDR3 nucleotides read TGTGCCAGCAGTTTGGGAAGGAATCAGCCCCAGCATTTT.

The CDR3 bases are TGCGCCAGCAGCTTGGCGTCGACAGAAGAGACCCAGTACTTC. It codes for CASSLASTEETQYF. The chain couples TRBV5-1 to TRBJ2-5; the D gene is possibly TRBD1 (5 bases). Germline CDR1 and CDR2: SGHRS and YFSETQ. Trimming cost V 0 bases and J 3 bases, with 9 bases left between them. The CDR3 is 14 amino acids.

As DNA, the CDR3 is TGTGCCAGCAGTTTTGGGGGGAATGAAAAACTGTTTTTT. This sequence encodes CASSFGGNEKLFF. The genes are TRBV27 and TRBJ1-4, with D possibly matching TRBD1 (5 bases). This CDR3 is built from 13 residues. Germline V gene sequence: CDR1 MNHEY, CDR2 SMNVEV (reference sequence). V was cut by 3 bases and J by 5 bases, with 7 bases left in between.

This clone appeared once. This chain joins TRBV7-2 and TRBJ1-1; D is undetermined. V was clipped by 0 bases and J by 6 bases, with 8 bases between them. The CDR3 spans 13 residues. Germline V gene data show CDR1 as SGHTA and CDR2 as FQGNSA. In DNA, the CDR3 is TGTGCCAGCAGCTTAGCTTGGCGCGCTGAAGCTTTCTTT. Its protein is CASSLAWRAEAFF.

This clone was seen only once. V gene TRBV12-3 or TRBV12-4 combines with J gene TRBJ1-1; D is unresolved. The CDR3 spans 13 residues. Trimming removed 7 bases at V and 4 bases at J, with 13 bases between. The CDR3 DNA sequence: TGTGCCAGCACCTACGGGTGGACCACTGAAGCTTTCTTT. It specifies CASTYGWTTEAFF.

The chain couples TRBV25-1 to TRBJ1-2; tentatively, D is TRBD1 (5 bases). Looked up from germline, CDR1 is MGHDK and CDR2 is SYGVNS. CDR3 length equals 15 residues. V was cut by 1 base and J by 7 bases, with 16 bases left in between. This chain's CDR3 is CASSESLQGNGGYTF. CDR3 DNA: TGTGCCAGCAGTGAATCCCTCCAGGGTAACGGTGGCTACACCTTC.

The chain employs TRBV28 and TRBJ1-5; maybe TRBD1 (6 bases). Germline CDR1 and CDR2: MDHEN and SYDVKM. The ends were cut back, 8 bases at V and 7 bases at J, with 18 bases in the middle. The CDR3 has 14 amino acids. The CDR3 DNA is TGTGCCAGCGCCCTTGGGGGGGCAGAACAGCCCCAGCATTTT. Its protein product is CASALGGAEQPQHF.

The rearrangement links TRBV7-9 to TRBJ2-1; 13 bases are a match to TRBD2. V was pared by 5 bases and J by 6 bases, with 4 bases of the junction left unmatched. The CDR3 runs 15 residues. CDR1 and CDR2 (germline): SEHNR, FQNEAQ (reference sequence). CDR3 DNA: TGTGCCAGCAGCATCACTAGCGGGAGGGCCAATGAGCAGTTCTTC. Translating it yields CASSITSGRANEQFF.

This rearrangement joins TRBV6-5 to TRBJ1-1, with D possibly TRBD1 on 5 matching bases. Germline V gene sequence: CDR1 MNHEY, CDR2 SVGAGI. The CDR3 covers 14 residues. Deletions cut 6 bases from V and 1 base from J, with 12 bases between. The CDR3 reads CASRRGGWNTEAFF. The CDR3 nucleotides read TGTGCCAGCAGGAGGGGTGGGTGGAACACTGAAGCTTTCTTT.

CDR3 nucleotides: TGTGCCAGCTCACCAGGTGCTCAGAGGGATACGCAGTATTTT. As protein: CASSPGAQRDTQYF. The chain has TRBV18 and TRBJ2-3, with D unclear. The length of the CDR3 is 14 residues. CDR1 is KGHSH and CDR2 is LQKENI in the germline V gene. V lost 2 bases and J lost 6, with 12 bases in between.

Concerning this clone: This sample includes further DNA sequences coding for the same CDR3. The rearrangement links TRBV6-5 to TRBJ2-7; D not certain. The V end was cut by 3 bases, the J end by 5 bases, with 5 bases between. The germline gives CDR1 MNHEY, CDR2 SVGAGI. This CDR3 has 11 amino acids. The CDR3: CASSYLNEQYF. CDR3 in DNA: TGTGCCAGCAGTTATCTAAACGAGCAGTACTTC.

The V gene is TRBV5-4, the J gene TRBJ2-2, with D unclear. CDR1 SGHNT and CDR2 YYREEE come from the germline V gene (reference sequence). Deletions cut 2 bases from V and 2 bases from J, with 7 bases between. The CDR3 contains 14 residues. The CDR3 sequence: CASSFGVNTGELFF. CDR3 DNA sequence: TGTGCCAGCAGCTTCGGAGTTAACACCGGGGAGCTGTTTTTT.

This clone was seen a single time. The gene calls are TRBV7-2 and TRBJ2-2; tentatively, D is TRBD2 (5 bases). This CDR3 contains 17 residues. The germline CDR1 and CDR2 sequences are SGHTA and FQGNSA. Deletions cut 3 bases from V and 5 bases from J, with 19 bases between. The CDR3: CASSLSGPGFITGELFF. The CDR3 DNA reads TGTGCCAGCAGCTTGAGTGGACCGGGGTTTATTACCGGGGAGCTGTTTTTT.